Given below is one T cell receptor beta chain in context. Alongside a J-beta primer mix, a sample-barcoded 5' primer served in a second PCR lasting about 7 to 11 cycles. TCRdb re-called the 5' RACE reads with MiXCR, one entry per CDR3 protein. The repertoire has under 800,000 distinct CDR3 sequences, roughly 45% of them found once; the top ten carry around 20%. The record originates from a study of blood T cells in healthy people across ages. Germline V gene lookup returns CDR1 LNHNV and CDR2 YYDKDF (reference sequence). The CDR3 sequence is 17 residues long. Trimming left V 3 bases short and J 6 bases short, with 22 bases between.

Sequenced input: blood. This clonotype was sampled from a woman between 55 and 75 years old in good health. The chain carries TRBV15 and TRBJ2-3, with D possibly TRBD2 on 6 matching bases. The CDR3 nucleotides read TGTGCCACCAGCAGTCGGGCCGGGGGTACGACGGGTGATACGCAGTATTTT. It encodes CATSSRAGGTTGDTQYF. The full variable domain, its missing parts supplied by reference TRBV15 and TRBJ2-3, is DAMVIQNPRYQVTQFGKPVTLSCSQTLNHNVMYWYQQKSSQAPKLLFHYYDKDFNNEADTPDNFQSRRPNTSFCFLDIRSPGLGDTAMYLCATSSRAGGTTGDTQYFGPGTRLTVL.